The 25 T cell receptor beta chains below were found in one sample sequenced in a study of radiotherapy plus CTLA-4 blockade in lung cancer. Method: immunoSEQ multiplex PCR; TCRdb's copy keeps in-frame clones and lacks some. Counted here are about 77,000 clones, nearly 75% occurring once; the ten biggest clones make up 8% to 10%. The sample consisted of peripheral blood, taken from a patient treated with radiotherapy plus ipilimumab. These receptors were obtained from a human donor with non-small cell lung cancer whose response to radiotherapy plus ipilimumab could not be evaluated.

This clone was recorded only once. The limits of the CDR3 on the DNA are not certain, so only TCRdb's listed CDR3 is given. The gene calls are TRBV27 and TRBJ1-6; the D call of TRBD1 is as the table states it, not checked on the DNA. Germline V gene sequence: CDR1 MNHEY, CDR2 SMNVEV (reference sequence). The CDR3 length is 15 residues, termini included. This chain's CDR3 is CASSSSGQGNSPLHF.

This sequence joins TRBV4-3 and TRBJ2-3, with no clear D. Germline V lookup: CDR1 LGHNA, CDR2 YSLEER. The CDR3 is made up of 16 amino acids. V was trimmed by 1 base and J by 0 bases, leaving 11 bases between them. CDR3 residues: CASSQVPPRSTDTQYF. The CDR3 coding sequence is TGCGCCAGCAGCCAAGTCCCCCCCAGGAGCACAGATACGCAGTATTTT.

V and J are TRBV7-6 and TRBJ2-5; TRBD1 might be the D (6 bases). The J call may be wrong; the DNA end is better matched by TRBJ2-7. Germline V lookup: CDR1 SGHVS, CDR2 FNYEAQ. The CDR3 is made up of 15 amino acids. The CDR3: CASSLTGRSSYEQYF. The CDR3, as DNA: TGTGCCAGCAGCTTAACAGGGCGTAGCTCCTACGAGCAGTACTTC.

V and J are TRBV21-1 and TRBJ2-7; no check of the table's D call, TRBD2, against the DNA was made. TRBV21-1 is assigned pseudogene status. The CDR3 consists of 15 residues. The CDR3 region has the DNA TGTGCCAGCAGCAAACTAGGGACTAGCGACTACGAGCAGTACTTC. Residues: CASSKLGTSDYEQYF.

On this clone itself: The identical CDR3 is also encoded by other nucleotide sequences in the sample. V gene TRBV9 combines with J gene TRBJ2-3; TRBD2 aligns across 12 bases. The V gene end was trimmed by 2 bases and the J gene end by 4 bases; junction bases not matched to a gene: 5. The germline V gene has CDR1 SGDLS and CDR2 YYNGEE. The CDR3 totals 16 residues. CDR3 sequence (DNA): TGTGCCAGCAGCGTCTCTAGCGGGAGGGCCCCAGATACGCAGTATTTT. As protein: CASSVSSGRAPDTQYF.

The CDR3 loop is CASSVLAGGPRNIQYF. CDR3 sequence (DNA): TGTGCCAGCAGCGTTTTAGCGGGGGGGCCTAGAAACATTCAGTACTTC. The chain combines TRBV28 with TRBJ2-4, with 11 nucleotides matching TRBD2. Unmatched junction bases numbered 10, after V lost 6 bases and J lost 6 bases. Germline loops: CDR1 MDHEN, CDR2 SYDVKM. There are 16 residues in the CDR3. Complete variable domain (other parts from reference TRBV28 and TRBJ2-4): DVKVTQSSRYLVKRTGEKVFLECVQDMDHENMFWYRQDPGLGLRLIYFSYDVKMKEKGDIPEGYSVSREKKERFSLILESASTNQTSMYLCASSVLAGGPRNIQYFGAGTRLSVL.

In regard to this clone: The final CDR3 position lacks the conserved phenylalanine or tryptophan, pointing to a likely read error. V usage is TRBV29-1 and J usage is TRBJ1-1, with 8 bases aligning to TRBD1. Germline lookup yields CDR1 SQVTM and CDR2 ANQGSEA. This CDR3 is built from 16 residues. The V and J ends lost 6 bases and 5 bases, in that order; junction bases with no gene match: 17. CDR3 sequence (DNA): TGCAGCGTGGGGGGGGCATTCGACAGGGGATGGACTGAAGCTTTCTCT. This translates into CSVGGAFDRGWTEAFS.

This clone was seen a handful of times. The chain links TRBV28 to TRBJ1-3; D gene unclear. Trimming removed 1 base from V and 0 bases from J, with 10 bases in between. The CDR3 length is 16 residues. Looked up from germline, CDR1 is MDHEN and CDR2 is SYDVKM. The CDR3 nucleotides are TGTGCCAGCAGTTTATCGGGTTACTCCTCTGGAAACACCATATATTTT. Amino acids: CASSLSGYSSGNTIYF.

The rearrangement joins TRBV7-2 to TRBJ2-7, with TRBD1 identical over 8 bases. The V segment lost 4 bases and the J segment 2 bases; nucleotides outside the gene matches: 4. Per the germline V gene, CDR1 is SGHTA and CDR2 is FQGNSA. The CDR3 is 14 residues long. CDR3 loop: CASSYGTGTYEQYF. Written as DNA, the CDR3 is TGTGCCAGCAGCTACGGGACAGGAACCTACGAGCAGTACTTC.

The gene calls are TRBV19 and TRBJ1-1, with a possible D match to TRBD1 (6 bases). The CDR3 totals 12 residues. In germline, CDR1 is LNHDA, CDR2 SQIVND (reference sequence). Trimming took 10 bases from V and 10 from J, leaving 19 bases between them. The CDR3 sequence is CATRGGARRAFF. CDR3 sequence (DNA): TGTGCCACCCGCGGGGGGGCCAGGAGAGCTTTCTTT.

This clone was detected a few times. This CDR3 reads CASSFAGSDTQYF. The CDR3 coding sequence is TGTGCCAGCAGCTTCGCGGGGTCAGATACGCAGTATTTT. This rearrangement joins TRBV7-3 to TRBJ2-3; D may be TRBD2 (6 bases). Trimming shortened V by 3 bases and J by 4 bases, and 8 bases separated the two germline ends. CDR1 is SGHTA, CDR2 FQGTGA, per germline. The CDR3 runs to 13 residues.

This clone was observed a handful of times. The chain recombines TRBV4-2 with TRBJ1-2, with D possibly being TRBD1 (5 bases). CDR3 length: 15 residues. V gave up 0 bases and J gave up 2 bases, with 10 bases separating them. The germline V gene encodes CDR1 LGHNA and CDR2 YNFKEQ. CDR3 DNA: TGTGCCAGCAGCCAAGATCCGGGGGAGAACTATGGCTACACCTTC. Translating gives CASSQDPGENYGYTF.

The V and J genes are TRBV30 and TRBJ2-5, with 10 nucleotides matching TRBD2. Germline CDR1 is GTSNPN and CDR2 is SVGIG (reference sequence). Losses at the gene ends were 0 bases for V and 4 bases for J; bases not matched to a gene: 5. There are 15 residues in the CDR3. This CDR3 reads CAWSVASGGGETQYF. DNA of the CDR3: TGTGCCTGGAGTGTCGCTAGCGGGGGAGGAGAGACCCAGTACTTC.

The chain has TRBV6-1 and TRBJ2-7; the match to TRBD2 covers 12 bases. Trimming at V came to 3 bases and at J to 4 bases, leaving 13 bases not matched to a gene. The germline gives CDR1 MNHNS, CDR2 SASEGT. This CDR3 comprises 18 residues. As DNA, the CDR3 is TGTGCCAGCAGTGAGCGACTAGCGGGAGTCTTTGCTGGGTACGAGCAGTACTTC. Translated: CASSERLAGVFAGYEQYF.

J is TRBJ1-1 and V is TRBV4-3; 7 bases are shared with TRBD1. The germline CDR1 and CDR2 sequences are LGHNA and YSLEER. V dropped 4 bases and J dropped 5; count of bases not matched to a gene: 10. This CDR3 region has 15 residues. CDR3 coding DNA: TGCGCCAGCAGCCGACAACAGGGGCAGGGGACTGAAGCTTTCTTT. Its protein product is CASSRQQGQGTEAFF.

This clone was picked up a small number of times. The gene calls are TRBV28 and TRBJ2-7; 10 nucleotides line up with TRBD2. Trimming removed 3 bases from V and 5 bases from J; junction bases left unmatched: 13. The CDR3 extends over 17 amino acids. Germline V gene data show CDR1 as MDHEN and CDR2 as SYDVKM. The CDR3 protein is CASSLMPSGGESHEQYF. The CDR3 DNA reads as TGTGCCAGCAGTTTGATGCCTAGCGGGGGTGAGTCCCACGAGCAGTACTTC.

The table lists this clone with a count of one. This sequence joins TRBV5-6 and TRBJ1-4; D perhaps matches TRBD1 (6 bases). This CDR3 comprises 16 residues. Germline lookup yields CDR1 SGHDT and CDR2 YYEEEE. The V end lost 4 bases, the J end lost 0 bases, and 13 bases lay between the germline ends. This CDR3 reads CASSDLGQTTNEKLFF. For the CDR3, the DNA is TGTGCCAGCAGCGACCTTGGACAGACAACTAATGAAAAACTGTTTTTT.

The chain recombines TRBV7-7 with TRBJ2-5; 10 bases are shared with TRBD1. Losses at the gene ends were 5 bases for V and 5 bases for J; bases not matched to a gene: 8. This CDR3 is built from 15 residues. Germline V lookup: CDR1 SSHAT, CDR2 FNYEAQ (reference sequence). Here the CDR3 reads CASSLDRGPSETQYF. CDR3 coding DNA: TGTGCCAGCAGCCTAGACAGGGGGCCATCGGAGACCCAGTACTTC.

The CDR3 loop reads CASSPRRSYGYTF. CDR3 nucleotides: TGTGCCAGCAGTCCAAGACGGAGCTATGGCTACACCTTC. The chain combines TRBV6-5 with TRBJ1-2; D not certain. V dropped 5 bases and J dropped 4 bases, with 11 bases sitting between them. The germline gives CDR1 MNHEY, CDR2 SVGAGI. CDR3 length: 13 amino acids.

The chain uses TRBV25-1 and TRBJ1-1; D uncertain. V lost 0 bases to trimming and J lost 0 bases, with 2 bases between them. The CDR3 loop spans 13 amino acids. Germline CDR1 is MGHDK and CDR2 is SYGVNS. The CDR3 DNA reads TGTGCCAGCAGTGAATACGTGAACACTGAAGCTTTCTTT. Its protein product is CASSEYVNTEAFF.

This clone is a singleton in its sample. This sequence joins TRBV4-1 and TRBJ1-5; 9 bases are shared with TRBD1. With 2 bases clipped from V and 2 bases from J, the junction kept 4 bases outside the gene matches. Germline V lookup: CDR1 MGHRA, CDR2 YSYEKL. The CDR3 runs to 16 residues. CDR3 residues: CASSQIQGAGNQPQHF. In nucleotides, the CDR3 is TGCGCCAGCAGCCAAATACAGGGGGCAGGCAATCAGCCCCAGCATTTT.

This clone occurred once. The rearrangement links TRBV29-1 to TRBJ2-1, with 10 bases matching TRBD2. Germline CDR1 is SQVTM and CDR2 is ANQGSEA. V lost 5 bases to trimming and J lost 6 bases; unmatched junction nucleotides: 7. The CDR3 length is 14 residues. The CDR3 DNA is TGCAGCGTTACCACTAGCGGGACGGTCAATGAGCAGTTCTTC. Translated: CSVTTSGTVNEQFF.

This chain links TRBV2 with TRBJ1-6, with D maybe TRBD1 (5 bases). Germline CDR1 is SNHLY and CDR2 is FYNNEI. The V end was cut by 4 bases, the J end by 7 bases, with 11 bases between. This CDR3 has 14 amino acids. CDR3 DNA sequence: TGTGCCAGCAGTGTTCAGGGCCAGAATTCACCCCTCCACTTT. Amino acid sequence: CASSVQGQNSPLHF. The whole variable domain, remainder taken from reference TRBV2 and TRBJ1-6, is EPEVTQTPSHQVTQMGQEVILRCVPISNHLYFYWYRQILGQKVEFLVSFYNNEISEKSEIFDDQFSVERPDGSNFTLKIRSTKLEDSAMYFCASSVQGQNSPLHFGNGTRLTVT.

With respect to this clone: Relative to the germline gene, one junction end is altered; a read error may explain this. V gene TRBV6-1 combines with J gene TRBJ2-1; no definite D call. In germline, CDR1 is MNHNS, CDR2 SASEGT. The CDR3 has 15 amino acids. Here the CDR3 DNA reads TGTGCCAGCAGGGAAGGAGTGATATTGTACAATGAGCAGTTCTTC. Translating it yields CASREGVILYNEQFF.

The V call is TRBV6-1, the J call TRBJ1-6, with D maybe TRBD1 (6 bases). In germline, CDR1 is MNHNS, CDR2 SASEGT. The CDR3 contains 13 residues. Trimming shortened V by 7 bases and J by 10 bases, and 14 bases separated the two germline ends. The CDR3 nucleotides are TGTGCCAGCATACACAGGACAGAATCACCCCTCCACTTT. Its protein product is CASIHRTESPLHF.